The next 32 T cell receptor beta chains were all read from a single sample in a study of blood T cell repertoires in COVID-19. TCRdb's table, derived via immunoSEQ multiplex PCR, lists solely in-frame clones and lacks some. The table shows about 170,000 clones, with about four fifths occurring only once. The sequenced material came from peripheral blood. The receptors stem from a man younger than 30 with active or convalescent COVID-19.

The chain is built from TRBV9 and TRBJ2-5, with 15 bases aligning to TRBD2. Germline V gene sequence: CDR1 SGDLS, CDR2 YYNGEE. Unmatched junction bases numbered 8, after V lost 3 bases and J lost 5 bases. The CDR3 consists of 17 residues. CDR3 nucleotide sequence: TGTGCCAGCAGCGATGGGACTAGCGGGGGGCCAGGCGAGACCCAGTACTTC. Protein sequence: CASSDGTSGGPGETQYF.

The V gene is TRBV6-6, the J gene TRBJ2-7; TRBD2 matches at 8 bases. The J segment lost 4 bases and the V segment lost 7 bases, leaving 9 bases of the junction unmatched. The germline CDR1 and CDR2 sequences are MNHNY and SVGAGI (reference sequence). This CDR3 is built from 14 residues. CDR3 region: CASTWGGGNYEQYF. CDR3 DNA sequence: TGTGCCAGCACATGGGGCGGGGGGAATTACGAGCAGTACTTC.

This clone was observed a single time. The V call is TRBV7-2, the J call TRBJ2-4; 7 bases are shared with TRBD1. After removal of 6 bases from V and 6 bases from J, the junction contained 8 bases not matched to a gene. The CDR3 totals 14 residues. The V gene's germline CDR1 is SGHTA and CDR2 FQGNSA. CDR3 DNA sequence: TGTGCCAGCAGACCAGAGGGGGCAAGAAACATTCAGTACTTC. Its translation: CASRPEGARNIQYF.

The chain couples TRBV13 to TRBJ2-1; 10 bases map to TRBD2. Per the germline V gene, CDR1 is PRHDT and CDR2 is FYEKMQ (reference sequence). The V segment lost 6 bases and the J segment 7 bases; nucleotides outside the gene matches: 6. The CDR3 runs to 14 residues. CDR3 DNA sequence: TGTGCCAGCAGAACGGGACTAGCGAATAATGAGCAGTTCTTC. Residues: CASRTGLANNEQFF.

This clone has more than one count but fewer than ten. V usage is TRBV4-1 and J usage is TRBJ1-2; D remains ambiguous. V was trimmed by 1 base and J by 2 bases, leaving 11 bases between them. The CDR3 consists of 15 residues. Germline-derived CDR1 and CDR2 are MGHRA and YSYEKL. DNA of the CDR3: TGCGCCAGCAGCCAAGGTTCGGGTTACAACTATGGCTACACCTTC. It yields the protein CASSQGSGYNYGYTF.

The rearrangement joins TRBV19 to TRBJ2-7, with 10 bases fitting TRBD1. CDR1 LNHDA and CDR2 SQIVND come from the germline V gene (reference sequence). This CDR3 has 16 residues. V shed 5 bases, J shed 4 bases, and the junction held 11 bases outside the gene matches. CDR3 bases: TGTGCCAGTAGTGCCGCGACAGGGGGCTGGGGTTACGAGCAGTACTTC. This encodes CASSAATGGWGYEQYF.

This clone was seen more than once but under ten times. This CDR3 reads CASSQDADTSGTGNTIYF. The CDR3 DNA follows: TGTGCCAGCAGCCAAGATGCGGACACATCAGGCACTGGAAACACCATATATTTT. The rearrangement joins TRBV4-2 to TRBJ1-3; weak D call: TRBD1 (5 bases). Germline CDR1 and CDR2: LGHNA and YNFKEQ. V was shortened by 0 bases and J by 2 bases, with 17 bases between the two germline ends. CDR3 length: 18 amino acids.

The rearrangement links TRBV7-9 to TRBJ2-4; D is possibly TRBD2 (6 bases). The germline V gene encodes CDR1 SEHNR and CDR2 FQNEAQ (reference sequence). The V gene lost 5 bases and the J gene lost 0 bases, with 11 bases spanning the gap. This CDR3 is 15 amino acids long. The DNA for the CDR3 is TGTGCCAGCAGCGGGACTGACTTAGCCAAAAACATTCAGTACTTC. It specifies CASSGTDLAKNIQYF.

The V and J genes are TRBV29-1 and TRBJ2-3; TRBD1 aligns across 7 bases. This CDR3 is 15 amino acids long. The J segment lost 11 bases and the V segment lost 4 bases, leaving 18 bases of the junction unmatched. Looked up from germline, CDR1 is SQVTM and CDR2 is ANQGSEA. CDR3 loop: CSVARQGHTTLGQYF. The CDR3 DNA reads as TGCAGCGTTGCGAGACAGGGCCACACCACTTTAGGGCAGTATTTT.

Regarding this clone: This sample includes further DNA sequences coding for the same CDR3. The J gene is TRBJ1-6, the V gene TRBV7-9; TRBD1 aligns across 8 bases. The junction had 0 bases not matched to a gene; V was cut back by 3 bases and J by 5 bases. Per germline, CDR1 SEHNR and CDR2 FQNEAQ (reference sequence). This CDR3 region has 14 residues. The CDR3 DNA sequence: TGTGCCAGCAGCTTGGACAGGGATAATTCACCCCTCCACTTT. This codes for CASSLDRDNSPLHF. Variable domain in full (rest from reference TRBV7-9 and TRBJ1-6): DTGVSQNPRHKITKRGQNVTFRCDPISEHNRLYWYRQTLGQGPEFLTYFQNEAQLEKSRLLSDRFSAERPKGSFSTLEIQRTEQGDSAMYLCASSLDRDNSPLHFGNGTRLTVT.

The chain is built from TRBV7-9 and TRBJ2-7, with D maybe TRBD2 (5 bases). V was trimmed by 8 bases and J by 5 bases, leaving 10 bases between them. Looked up from germline, CDR1 is SEHNR and CDR2 is FQNEAQ (reference sequence). This CDR3 contains 11 residues. The DNA for the CDR3 is TGTGCCAGCGCGGGCGGGCACGAGCAGTACTTC. Protein sequence: CASAGGHEQYF.

The V and J genes are TRBV11-3 and TRBJ2-1; TRBD2 matches 7 bases. The CDR3 covers 16 residues. The V segment lost 1 base and the J segment 1 base; nucleotides outside the gene matches: 4. The germline CDR1 and CDR2 sequences are SGHNT and YENEEA. CDR3 sequence (DNA): TGTGCCAGCAGCTTAGGGGCGGGAGTGTCCTACAATGAGCAGTTCTTC. It is translated as CASSLGAGVSYNEQFF.

The CDR3: CASSESTSTGQETQYF. CDR3 sequence (DNA): TGTGCCAGCAGTGAATCAACCTCGACAGGCCAAGAGACCCAGTACTTC. The chain combines TRBV25-1 with TRBJ2-5, with a weak D call TRBD1 (6 bases). Germline V gives CDR1 MGHDK, CDR2 SYGVNS. The germline V and J ends were trimmed by 1 base and 1 base, with 13 bases remaining between them. The CDR3 runs 16 residues.

The rearrangement uses TRBV3-1 (or the pseudogene TRBV3-2) and TRBJ1-2, with 8 bases aligning to TRBD1. The germline V gene encodes CDR1 LGHDT and CDR2 YNNKEL (reference sequence). V was pared by 4 bases and J by 0 bases, with 10 bases of the junction left unmatched. The CDR3 spans 17 residues. The CDR3: CASSPRGPQASNYGYTF. The CDR3 DNA sequence: TGTGCCAGCAGCCCCAGGGGGCCCCAAGCCTCTAACTATGGCTACACCTTC.

The CDR3 DNA is TGCGCCAGCAGCCACAATCGAGACAGGGGGAAGACCCAGTACTTC. Amino acid sequence: CASSHNRDRGKTQYF. This chain uses TRBV4-1 with TRBJ2-5; 9 bases map to TRBD1. This CDR3 has 15 amino acids. Germline CDR1 is MGHRA and CDR2 is YSYEKL. The V and J ends lost 3 bases and 6 bases, in that order; junction bases with no gene match: 8.

As regards this clone: Sequence at one end of the junction differs from germline and may be a read error. The rearrangement links TRBV5-3 to TRBJ2-5, with TRBD2 identical over 13 bases. TRBV5-3 is reported as an ORF; its role is uncertain. This CDR3 spans 15 amino acids. The CDR3 DNA is TGTGCCAGAAGTTTGGGACTAGCGGGGACAGAGACCCAGTACTTC. Its protein product is CARSLGLAGTETQYF.

The CDR3 loop reads CASSTQRGIRLNSPLHF. In DNA form, the CDR3 reads TGTGCCAGCAGTACCCAGCGGGGCATAAGGCTTAATTCACCCCTCCACTTT. V is TRBV28 and J is TRBJ1-6; perhaps TRBD1 as D (5 bases). The CDR3 covers 17 residues. Germline values: CDR1 MDHEN, CDR2 SYDVKM. V lost 5 bases and J lost 6, with 20 bases in between.

V and J are TRBV19 and TRBJ2-1, with 9 bases identical to TRBD2. V shed 5 bases and J 1 base; nucleotides not matched to a gene: 3. The CDR3 has 15 amino acids. Germline V gives CDR1 LNHDA, CDR2 SQIVND (reference sequence). The CDR3 DNA sequence: TGTGCCAGTAGTCAGACTAGCGGATCCTACAATGAGCAGTTCTTC. This gives the protein CASSQTSGSYNEQFF.

This chain links TRBV7-9 with TRBJ1-3; D is undetermined. Germline CDR1 and CDR2: SEHNR and FQNEAQ (reference sequence). This CDR3 has 16 residues. Trimming cost V 1 base and J 0 bases, with 10 bases left between them. CDR3 DNA sequence: TGTGCCAGCAGCTTAGGAGGGAGAAACTCTGGAAACACCATATATTTT. This translates into CASSLGGRNSGNTIYF.

The chain couples TRBV9 to TRBJ2-7; possibly TRBD2 for D (5 bases). CDR1 is SGDLS and CDR2 is YYNGEE in the germline V gene. The CDR3 contains 16 residues. Trimming stripped 0 bases from V and 3 bases from J, with 16 bases between. CDR3 protein: CASSVDGEIENYEQYF. The CDR3 DNA reads TGTGCCAGCAGCGTAGATGGGGAGATAGAGAACTACGAGCAGTACTTC.

In its sample, this clone was seen once. The CDR3 loop reads CASSVPPPGTQYF. CDR3 DNA sequence: TGTGCCAGCTCAGTGCCCCCCCCGGGGACCCAGTACTTC. This rearrangement joins TRBV18 to TRBJ2-5; D uncertain. Per germline, CDR1 KGHSH and CDR2 LQKENI. Trimming pared 5 bases from V and 7 bases from J, leaving 14 bases between. The CDR3 loop spans 13 amino acids.

The chain combines TRBV19 with TRBJ2-7; no clear D. V was pared by 7 bases and J by 3 bases, with 13 bases between. In germline, CDR1 is LNHDA, CDR2 SQIVND (reference sequence). This CDR3 has 13 amino acids. Here the CDR3 reads CASKKTRSYEQYF. In DNA form, the CDR3 reads TGTGCCAGTAAGAAAACACGAAGCTACGAGCAGTACTTC.

The J gene is TRBJ2-3, the V gene TRBV5-5; 8 bases match TRBD1. This CDR3 has 16 residues. J lost 1 base, V lost 5 bases, and 9 bases had no gene match. Germline CDR1 and CDR2: SGHKS and YYEKEE (reference sequence). The CDR3 DNA is TGTGCCAGCAGTAGGACAGGGCCCACGGGCACAGATACGCAGTATTTT. It specifies CASSRTGPTGTDTQYF. Full variable domain (missing parts from reference TRBV5-5 and TRBJ2-3): DAGVTQSPTHLIKTRGQQVTLRCSPISGHKSVSWYQQVLGQGPQFIFQYYEKEERGRGNFPDRFSARQFPNYSSELNVNALLLGDSALYLCASSRTGPTGTDTQYFGPGTRLTVL.

This chain connects TRBV6-6 to TRBJ2-7, with 9 positions matching TRBD1. CDR1 is MNHNY, CDR2 SVGAGI, per germline (reference sequence). V gave up 2 bases and J gave up 5 bases; unmatched junction bases: 7. This CDR3 is 15 amino acids long. The CDR3 here is CASSYGTGSRDEQYF. The CDR3 bases are TGTGCCAGCAGTTACGGGACAGGGTCTAGGGACGAGCAGTACTTC.

This clone was counted a single time. The rearrangement uses TRBV5-1 and TRBJ2-3; 8 bases are shared with TRBD1. V gave up 4 bases and J gave up 2 bases; unmatched junction bases: 9. Germline V gene sequence: CDR1 SGHRS, CDR2 YFSETQ. The CDR3 runs 16 residues. The CDR3 spells CASSHGRDRYTDTQYF. For the CDR3, the DNA is TGCGCCAGCAGCCACGGAAGGGACAGGTACACAGATACGCAGTATTTT.

The chain has TRBV7-2 and TRBJ1-1; weak D call: TRBD1 (5 bases). The CDR3 length is 14 residues. Germline-derived CDR1 and CDR2 are SGHTA and FQGNSA. V gave up 5 bases and J gave up 1 base, with 11 bases separating them. CDR3 sequence (DNA): TGTGCCAGCAGCCTCCCAGGGTGGAACACTGAAGCTTTCTTT. Its translation is CASSLPGWNTEAFF.

CDR3 nucleotides: TGTGCCAGCAGCCCCCAGCCTAGCATGAATGAGCAGTTCTTC. It is translated as CASSPQPSMNEQFF. V usage is TRBV6-4 and J usage is TRBJ2-1, with D perhaps matching TRBD2 (5 bases). V was trimmed by 6 bases and J by 7 bases, leaving 16 bases between them. Germline V gene data show CDR1 as MRHNA and CDR2 as SNTAGT. CDR3 length: 14 amino acids.

The rearrangement links TRBV7-2 to TRBJ1-1; D is ambiguous. The ends were cut back, 5 bases at V and 2 bases at J, with 9 bases in the middle. This CDR3 comprises 13 residues. CDR1 and CDR2 (germline): SGHTA, FQGNSA. CDR3 DNA: TGTGCCAGCAGCGGTACAGTAAACACTGAAGCTTTCTTT. Its protein product is CASSGTVNTEAFF.

The chain is built from TRBV18 and TRBJ1-4; TRBD1 is a possible D gene (5 bases). V was trimmed by 4 bases and J by 2 bases, leaving 8 bases between them. This CDR3 region has 14 residues. In germline, CDR1 is KGHSH, CDR2 LQKENI. The CDR3 loop is CASSLRATNEKLFF. DNA for the CDR3: TGTGCCAGCTCACTCAGGGCCACTAATGAAAAACTGTTTTTT.

The rearrangement links TRBV11-3 to TRBJ2-3; D unclear. This CDR3 is built from 13 residues. Germline V gene sequence: CDR1 SGHNT, CDR2 YENEEA. Trimming removed 3 bases at V and 3 bases at J, with 7 bases between. The CDR3 loop is CASSFPETDTQYF. In DNA form, the CDR3 reads TGTGCCAGCAGCTTCCCTGAGACAGATACGCAGTATTTT.

The J gene is TRBJ2-3, the V gene TRBV2, with D possibly matching TRBD1 (5 bases). The V gene lost 3 bases and the J gene lost 6 bases, with 13 bases spanning the gap. The CDR3 length is 14 residues. Germline V gene sequence: CDR1 SNHLY, CDR2 FYNNEI. The CDR3 nucleotides read TGTGCCAGCAGTGAGAGAAATGGGGCGGATACGCAGTATTTT. Translating gives CASSERNGADTQYF. The variable domain in full, with the rest retrieved from reference TRBV2 and TRBJ2-3, is EPEVTQTPSHQVTQMGQEVILRCVPISNHLYFYWYRQILGQKVEFLVSFYNNEISEKSEIFDDQFSVERPDGSNFTLKIRSTKLEDSAMYFCASSERNGADTQYFGPGTRLTVL.

The genes are TRBV21-1 and TRBJ2-6; TRBD2 is taken as the D call from the table, unchecked against the DNA. TRBV21-1 is shown as a pseudogene. The CDR3 runs 14 residues. CDR3 loop: CATPVVSGANVLTF. The CDR3 region has the DNA TGTGCCACCCCGGTGGTTAGTGGGGCCAACGTCCTGACTTTC.